One and the same sample provided the 27 T cell receptor beta chains below, sequenced in a study of beta chain features in type 1 diabetes. Study results and limitations: TCRB CDR3s from Type 1 diabetes patients were moderately but significantly shorter in all four CD4+ subsets.

These receptors have no known antigen. The study reverse transcribed the entire isolated RNA, so it sequenced expressed TCRB transcripts. The table came from immunoSEQ multiplex PCR; TCRdb's copy has only in-frame clones and leaves some out. The data contain some 350,000 clones, 9.6% of them singletons. The specimen was central memory CD4+ T cells from blood. Receptors originate from a young man with type 1 diabetes.

This clone was seen ten or more times. J is TRBJ2-5 and V is TRBV5-1; D is unresolved. V lost 0 bases and J 4 bases, leaving 10 bases between the germline ends. The germline gives CDR1 SGHRS, CDR2 YFSETQ. This CDR3 is built from 14 residues. For the CDR3, the DNA is TGCGCCAGCAGCTTGGCCGCCAGCTTAGAGACCCAGTACTTC. This sequence encodes CASSLAASLETQYF.

This chain connects TRBV28 to TRBJ1-1; 7 bases are a match to TRBD1. This CDR3 region has 17 residues. Per the germline V gene, CDR1 is MDHEN and CDR2 is SYDVKM. The junction had 14 bases not matched to a gene; V was cut back by 4 bases and J by 3 bases. CDR3 loop: CASSSYGQAAEDTEAFF. The CDR3 DNA is TGTGCCAGCAGTTCCTACGGACAGGCGGCGGAGGACACTGAAGCTTTCTTT.

V gene TRBV6-1 combines with J gene TRBJ1-5, with D perhaps TRBD1 (6 bases). Trimming pared 1 base from V and 5 bases from J, leaving 15 bases between. Germline lookup yields CDR1 MNHNS and CDR2 SASEGT. The CDR3 is made up of 16 amino acids. This CDR3 reads CASSEGGRGWDQPQHF. For the CDR3, the DNA is TGTGCCAGCAGTGAAGGAGGCAGGGGATGGGATCAGCCCCAGCATTTT.

A few counts support this clone. The chain joins TRBV28 to TRBJ2-7; D uncertain. The CDR3 is 12 residues long. The germline gives CDR1 MDHEN, CDR2 SYDVKM. V lost 5 bases to trimming and J lost 3 bases, with 8 bases between them. The CDR3 reads CASSKARYEQYF. CDR3 sequence (DNA): TGTGCCAGCAGTAAAGCCCGCTACGAGCAGTACTTC.

The chain links TRBV4-2 to TRBJ1-4; no clear D gene. Per the germline V gene, CDR1 is LGHNA and CDR2 is YNFKEQ. Trimming took off 4 bases at V and 2 bases at J, with 17 bases between the two ends. The CDR3 is 17 residues long. The CDR3 loop is CASSPSGVLGTNEKLFF. The DNA for the CDR3 is TGTGCCAGCAGCCCCTCCGGTGTGCTTGGGACTAATGAAAAACTGTTTTTT.

This clone was seen many times. The V call is TRBV28, the J call TRBJ1-4, with 8 nucleotides matching TRBD1. The germline V gene encodes CDR1 MDHEN and CDR2 SYDVKM. After removal of 6 bases from V and 3 bases from J, the junction contained 9 bases not matched to a gene. The CDR3 loop spans 16 amino acids. The CDR3 DNA is TGTGCCAGCAGGCGGCTCGGGACAGGTCCTAATGAAAAACTGTTTTTT. Translated: CASRRLGTGPNEKLFF.

This chain connects TRBV28 to TRBJ2-5; 8 positions agree with TRBD1. The end of the DNA aligns better with TRBJ2-7, so the J call may be wrong. Germline CDR1 reads MDHEN; CDR2 reads SYDVKM. This CDR3 spans 12 amino acids. CDR3: CASRTGSYEQYF. Here the CDR3 DNA reads TGTGCCAGCCGGACAGGGTCCTACGAGCAGTACTTC.

This clone showed up just a few times. The chain couples TRBV7-9 to TRBJ2-1, with TRBD2 identical over 13 bases. V lost 5 bases, J lost 2 bases, and 12 bases stayed unmatched. The CDR3 has 19 residues. Looked up from germline, CDR1 is SEHNR and CDR2 is FQNEAQ (reference sequence). This CDR3 reads CASSPTSGRARAAYNEQFF. The CDR3 DNA follows: TGTGCCAGCAGCCCAACTAGCGGGAGGGCCAGGGCCGCCTACAATGAGCAGTTCTTC.

The sample holds a few counts of this clone. The J gene is TRBJ2-7, the V gene TRBV7-2; weak D call: TRBD2 (5 bases). The CDR3 length is 15 residues. Trimming removed 5 bases at V and 0 bases at J, with 14 bases between. Looked up from germline, CDR1 is SGHTA and CDR2 is FQGNSA. Here the CDR3 DNA reads TGTGCCAGCAGCCAGGCGGGCACCTACTCCTACGAGCAGTACTTC. Protein sequence: CASSQAGTYSYEQYF.

The gene calls are TRBV19 and TRBJ2-1, with D possibly being TRBD2 (7 bases). The CDR3 extends over 15 amino acids. Germline V lookup: CDR1 LNHDA, CDR2 SQIVND (reference sequence). V lost 6 bases, J lost 4 bases, and 16 bases lay in between. The CDR3 nucleotides are TGTGCCAGTAGCTGGGGGGGCAACCTATACAATGAGCAGTTCTTC. Encoded protein: CASSWGGNLYNEQFF. Using reference TRBV19 and TRBJ2-1 for the parts outside the CDR3, the full variable domain is DGGITQSPKYLFRKEGQNVTLSCEQNLNHDAMYWYRQDPGQGLRLIYYSQIVNDFQKGDIAEGYSVSREKKESFPLTVTSAQKNPTAFYLCASSWGGNLYNEQFFGPGTRLTVL.

This clone was picked up many times. CDR3 region: CASSLSRGEDTF. The CDR3 DNA reads as TGTGCCAGCAGCTTGTCCCGGGGGGAGGACACCTTC. The V and J genes are TRBV5-4 and TRBJ1-2; D may be TRBD1 (5 bases). V was cut by 1 base and J by 12 bases, with 13 bases left in between. CDR1 SGHNT and CDR2 YYREEE come from the germline V gene (reference sequence). This CDR3 has 12 residues. The variable domain in full, with the rest retrieved from reference TRBV5-4 and TRBJ1-2, is ETGVTQSPTHLIKTRGQQVTLRCSSQSGHNTVSWYQQALGQGPQFIFQYYREEENGRGNFPPRFSGLQFPNYSSELNVNALELDDSALYLCASSLSRGEDTFGSGTRLTVV.

The gene calls are TRBV5-4 and TRBJ2-2, with 15 positions matching TRBD2. CDR3 length equals 16 residues. Germline assignment: CDR1 SGHNT and CDR2 YYREEE (reference sequence). The V gene end was trimmed by 4 bases and the J gene end by 7 bases; junction bases not matched to a gene: 5. CDR3 sequence reads: CASSAGTSGRSGELFF. CDR3 bases: TGTGCCAGCAGCGCCGGGACTAGCGGGAGGAGCGGGGAGCTGTTTTTT.

The sample holds a few counts of this clone. The chain has TRBV27 and TRBJ2-3; 7 positions match TRBD2. Losses at the gene ends were 5 bases for V and 1 base for J; bases not matched to a gene: 6. This CDR3 has 15 residues. The germline CDR1 and CDR2 sequences are MNHEY and SMNVEV (reference sequence). CDR3 amino acids: CASSHPSGGTDTQYF. CDR3 coding DNA: TGTGCCAGCAGTCACCCTAGCGGAGGCACAGATACGCAGTATTTT.

This clone was detected a few times. This chain joins TRBV7-8 and TRBJ2-1; 10 positions agree with TRBD1. The length of the CDR3 is 15 residues. J gave up 10 bases and V 0 bases, and 6 bases lay outside the gene matches. CDR1 SGHVS and CDR2 FQNEAQ come from the germline V gene. CDR3 protein: CASSLARQGAREQFF. CDR3 in DNA: TGTGCCAGCAGCTTAGCTCGACAGGGGGCAAGGGAGCAGTTCTTC.

The V call is TRBV6-6, the J call TRBJ2-5; 11 bases are shared with TRBD2. This CDR3 region has 14 residues. Germline loops: CDR1 MNHNY, CDR2 SVGAGI (reference sequence). The V gene end was trimmed by 0 bases and the J gene end by 11 bases; junction bases not matched to a gene: 5. The CDR3 reads CASSYSSSGRRQYF. The CDR3 DNA reads as TGTGCCAGCAGTTACTCGTCTAGCGGGAGGAGACAGTACTTC.

This clone showed up many times. V and J are TRBV7-2 and TRBJ2-1; TRBD2 agrees at 8 bases. The CDR3 runs 14 residues. After removal of 3 bases from V and 6 bases from J, the junction contained 4 bases not matched to a gene. Per the germline V gene, CDR1 is SGHTA and CDR2 is FQGNSA. CDR3 protein: CASSFRLASNEQFF. The CDR3 bases are TGTGCCAGCAGCTTTCGACTAGCGAGCAATGAGCAGTTCTTC.

This clone was counted at least ten times. The genes are TRBV2 and TRBJ2-2; D uncertain. The germline V gene encodes CDR1 SNHLY and CDR2 FYNNEI. The CDR3 covers 15 residues. Trimming removed 7 bases from V and 1 base from J, with 13 bases in between. As DNA, the CDR3 is TGTGCCAGCACCCCGGGCAGGATGAACACCGGGGAGCTGTTTTTT. It encodes CASTPGRMNTGELFF.

This clone was seen a few times. The chain joins TRBV4-2 to TRBJ2-3; TRBD1 is a possible D gene (6 bases). The ends were cut back, 1 base at V and 5 bases at J, with 10 bases in the middle. CDR1 and CDR2 from the germline V gene are LGHNA and YNFKEQ. The CDR3 loop spans 14 amino acids. The CDR3 here is CASSQGTGLDTQYF. The CDR3 DNA reads TGTGCCAGCAGCCAAGGTACAGGGCTAGATACGCAGTATTTT.

The table lists this clone with a few counts. The chain uses TRBV18 and TRBJ2-3, with D unresolved. Germline assignment: CDR1 KGHSH and CDR2 LQKENI. CDR3 length: 15 residues. Between the trimmed V and J ends, which lost 1 base and 2 bases, there was a span of 10 bases. This chain's CDR3 is CASSPREGATDTQYF. Written as DNA, the CDR3 is TGTGCCAGCTCACCACGCGAAGGAGCCACAGATACGCAGTATTTT. Variable domain in full (rest from reference TRBV18 and TRBJ2-3): NAGVMQNPRHLVRRRGQEARLRCSPMKGHSHVYWYRQLPEEGLKFMVYLQKENIIDESGMPKERFSAEFPKEGPSILRIQQVVRGDSAAYFCASSPREGATDTQYFGPGTRLTVL.

This clone was found a few times. J is TRBJ1-5 and V is TRBV6-6; D is undetermined. The germline V gene has CDR1 MNHNY and CDR2 SVGAGI (reference sequence). There are 15 residues in the CDR3. The V end was cut by 0 bases, the J end by 1 base, with 7 bases between. The CDR3 DNA sequence: TGTGCCAGCAGTTACTCTCGAGCCAGCAATCAGCCCCAGCATTTT. It is translated as CASSYSRASNQPQHF.

The chain employs TRBV10-3 and TRBJ2-1; the match to TRBD1 covers 8 bases. CDR3 length: 14 residues. Germline V lookup: CDR1 ENHRY, CDR2 SYGVKD. Trimming removed 5 bases from V and 7 bases from J; junction bases left unmatched: 7. CDR3 nucleotide sequence: TGTGCCATCAGTACCAATCAGGGGGCGAATGAGCAGTTCTTC. Protein sequence: CAISTNQGANEQFF.

This clone was detected a few times. This chain uses TRBV6-6 with TRBJ2-5, with D possibly TRBD1 on 6 matching bases. Trimming stripped 8 bases from V and 5 bases from J, with 12 bases between. Germline V gene lookup returns CDR1 MNHNY and CDR2 SVGAGI (reference sequence). The length of the CDR3 is 12 residues. The CDR3 sequence is CASLGQGETQYF. The DNA for the CDR3 is TGTGCCAGCCTGGGGCAGGGGGAGACCCAGTACTTC.

J is TRBJ1-5 and V is TRBV7-8; 7 nucleotides match TRBD1. The V gene's germline CDR1 is SGHVS and CDR2 FQNEAQ. With 2 bases clipped from V and 0 bases from J, the junction kept 16 bases outside the gene matches. This CDR3 has 20 residues. The CDR3 loop reads CASSLYQGQSRPYSNQPQHF. CDR3 nucleotide sequence: TGTGCCAGCAGCTTATACCAGGGACAGAGTCGCCCTTATAGCAATCAGCCCCAGCATTTT.

The chain combines TRBV6-5 with TRBJ1-2; 8 bases map to TRBD1. Germline V gene data show CDR1 as MNHEY and CDR2 as SVGAGI. CDR3 length: 12 residues. J gave up 7 bases and V 7 bases, and 5 bases lay outside the gene matches. Here the CDR3 reads CASTKQGGGYTF. DNA for the CDR3: TGTGCCAGCACCAAACAGGGGGGTGGCTACACCTTC.

The CDR3 bases are TGTGCCAGCAGCCAGAGCGGAGATACGCAGTATTTT. As protein: CASSQSGDTQYF. This rearrangement joins TRBV7-9 to TRBJ2-3; possible D gene TRBD2, 5 bases. The CDR3 covers 12 residues. Trimming stripped 5 bases from V and 5 bases from J, with 8 bases between. The V gene's germline CDR1 is SEHNR and CDR2 FQNEAQ (reference sequence).

This clone was recorded a few times. The chain is built from TRBV11-2 and TRBJ2-1, with D maybe TRBD2 (7 bases). The V end lost 6 bases, the J end lost 7 bases, and 19 bases lay between the germline ends. The CDR3 extends over 15 amino acids. The germline V gene has CDR1 SGHAT and CDR2 FQNNGV. For the CDR3, the DNA is TGTGCCAGCAGGAGGGGGGGGGAGGGCAGGAATGAGCAGTTCTTC. As protein: CASRRGGEGRNEQFF.

This clone was detected ten times or more. This chain links TRBV5-1 with TRBJ1-4, with TRBD1 matching 8 bases. The ends lost 2 bases at V and 7 bases at J; junction bases unmatched: 7. The CDR3 spans 15 residues. Germline CDR1 SGHRS, CDR2 YFSETQ. DNA of the CDR3: TGCGCCAGCAGCTTCCTTACAGGGGGGGCTGAAAAACTGTTTTTT. As protein: CASSFLTGGAEKLFF.